Sequencing of this TCR beta chain was carried out in a study of Ad26.COV2.S vaccination and SARS-CoV-2 variants. Overall study findings and caveats: Vaccine and placebo recipients had comparable breadth of non-spike TCRs. Recipients given vaccine exceeded placebo recipients in spike-specific TCR breadth. A substantial breadth of spike-specific CD8+ and CD4+ T cell responses after vaccination has been reported.

Regarding treatment: 19 received Ad26.COV2.S at low or high dose, single or two shots; five or six received placebo; per-sample allocation not given. Collection of samples fell on day 63 after the first vaccine or placebo injection. Vaccination employed an Ad26 vector expressing the Wuhan-strain SARS-CoV-2 spike. Profiled with immunoSEQ multiplex PCR; TCRdb holds only in-frame clones, not every one. The table records roughly 400,000 clones, 90% of them present only once. The CDR3 length is 14 residues. The germline CDR1 and CDR2 sequences are LNHNV and YYDKDF (reference sequence). Unmatched junction bases numbered 5, after V lost 5 bases and J lost 2 bases. Of note for this clone: The antigen is not known.

Material: peripheral blood, obtained in a trial of Ad26.COV2.S vaccine versus placebo. The sequence derives from a person between 18 and 59 years old who received the Ad26.COV2.S COVID-19 vaccine or a placebo. This chain joins TRBV15 and TRBJ2-7; TRBD1 aligns across 8 bases. The CDR3 sequence: CATSHRTGPYEQYF. For the CDR3, the DNA is TGTGCCACCAGCCACAGGACAGGGCCCTACGAGCAGTACTTC. The variable domain in full, completed from reference TRBV15 and TRBJ2-7, reads DAMVIQNPRYQVTQFGKPVTLSCSQTLNHNVMYWYQQKSSQAPKLLFHYYDKDFNNEADTPDNFQSRRPNTSFCFLDIRSPGLGDTAMYLCATSHRTGPYEQYFGPGTRLTVT.